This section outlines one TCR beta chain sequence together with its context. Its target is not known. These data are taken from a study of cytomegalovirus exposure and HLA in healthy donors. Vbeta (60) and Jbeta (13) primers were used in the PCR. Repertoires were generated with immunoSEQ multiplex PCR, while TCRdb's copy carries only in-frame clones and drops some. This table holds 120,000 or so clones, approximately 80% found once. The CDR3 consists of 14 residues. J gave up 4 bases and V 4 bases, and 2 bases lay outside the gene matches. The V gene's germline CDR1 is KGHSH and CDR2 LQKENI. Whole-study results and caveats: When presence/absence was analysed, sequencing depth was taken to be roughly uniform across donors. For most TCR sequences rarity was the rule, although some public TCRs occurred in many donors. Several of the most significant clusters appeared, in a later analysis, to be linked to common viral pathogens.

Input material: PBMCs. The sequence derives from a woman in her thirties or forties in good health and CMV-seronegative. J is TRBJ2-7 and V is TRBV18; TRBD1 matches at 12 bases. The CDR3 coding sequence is TGTGCCAGCTCACGGGACAGGGGGCTTTACGAGCAGTACTTC. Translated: CASSRDRGLYEQYF.